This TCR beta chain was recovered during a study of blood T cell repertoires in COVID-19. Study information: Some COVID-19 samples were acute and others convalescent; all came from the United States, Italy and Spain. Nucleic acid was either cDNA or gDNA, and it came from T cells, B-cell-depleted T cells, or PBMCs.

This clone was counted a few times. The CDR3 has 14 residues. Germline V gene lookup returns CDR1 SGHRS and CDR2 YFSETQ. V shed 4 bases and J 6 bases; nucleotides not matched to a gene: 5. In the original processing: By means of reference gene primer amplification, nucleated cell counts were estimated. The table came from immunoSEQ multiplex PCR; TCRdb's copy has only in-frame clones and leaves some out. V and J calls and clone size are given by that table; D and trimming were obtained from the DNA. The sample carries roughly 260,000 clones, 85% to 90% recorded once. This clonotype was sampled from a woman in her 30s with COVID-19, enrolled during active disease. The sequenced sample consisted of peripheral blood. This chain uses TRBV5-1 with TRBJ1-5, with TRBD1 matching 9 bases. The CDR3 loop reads CASSPRDRVQPQHF. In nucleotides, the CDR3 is TGCGCCAGCAGCCCACGGGACAGGGTTCAGCCCCAGCATTTT.